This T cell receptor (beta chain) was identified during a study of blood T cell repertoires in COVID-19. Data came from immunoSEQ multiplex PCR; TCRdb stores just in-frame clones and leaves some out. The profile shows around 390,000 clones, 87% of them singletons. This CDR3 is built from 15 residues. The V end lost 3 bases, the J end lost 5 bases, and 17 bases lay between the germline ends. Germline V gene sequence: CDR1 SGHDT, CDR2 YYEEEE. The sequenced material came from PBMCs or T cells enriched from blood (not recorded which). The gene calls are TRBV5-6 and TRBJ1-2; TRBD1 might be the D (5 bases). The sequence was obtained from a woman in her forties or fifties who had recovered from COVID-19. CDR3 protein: CASSSGWGGVYGYTF. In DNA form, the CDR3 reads TGTGCCAGCAGCTCCGGTTGGGGAGGGGTTTATGGCTACACCTTC.